This is a list of T cell receptor beta chains from one sample in a study of early T cells in non-severe SARS-CoV-2 infection. TCRdb re-called the 5' RACE reads through MiXCR, storing one row per CDR3 protein. The repertoire consists of some 71,000 distinct CDR3 sequences, with roughly 9.5% occurring once and the leading ten covering 5.9%. Input material: whole blood. The receptors stem from an adult who was a healthcare worker with PCR-confirmed SARS-CoV-2 infection or an uninfected control (not recorded which). The CDR3 runs from the conserved cysteine through the conserved F or W. The D gene is left open where the match is weak. Size is stated for part of the rows, as once, few or many counts, or as a class when the clone is expanded.

clone size: few; J gene: TRBJ2-7; CDR3 length: 14; V gene: TRBV5-6; D gene: TRBD1; CDR3 protein: CASSWRTGENEQYF; CDR3 DNA: TGTGCCAGCAGCTGGAGGACAGGGGAGAACGAGCAGTACTTC
clone size: many; J gene: TRBJ1-2; CDR3 length: 16; V gene: TRBV5-1; D gene: TRBD1; CDR3 protein: CASSLGPDRVRYGYTF; CDR3 DNA: TGCGCCAGCAGCTTAGGCCCGGACAGGGTGAGGTATGGCTACACCTTC
clone size: many; J gene: TRBJ1-5; CDR3 length: 10; V gene: TRBV7-9; D gene: NA; CDR3 protein: CASSLAPQHF; CDR3 DNA: TGTGCCAGCAGCTTAGCGCCCCAGCATTTT
clone size: NA; J gene: TRBJ2-7; CDR3 length: 15; V gene: TRBV29-1; D gene: NA; CDR3 protein: CSVVTTGGGRYEQYF; CDR3 DNA: TGCAGCGTTGTTACGACGGGCGGAGGACGGTACGAGCAGTACTTC
clone size: NA; J gene: TRBJ2-1; CDR3 length: 12; V gene: TRBV7-2; D gene: NA; CDR3 protein: CASSPSHNEQFF; CDR3 DNA: TGTGCCAGCAGCCCCTCCCACAATGAGCAGTTCTTC
clone size: many; J gene: TRBJ2-1; CDR3 length: 15; V gene: TRBV11-3; D gene: TRBD2; CDR3 protein: CASSPGLDYYNEQFF; CDR3 DNA: TGTGCCAGCAGCCCTGGACTAGATTATTACAATGAGCAGTTCTTC
clone size: many; J gene: TRBJ2-1; CDR3 length: 13; V gene: TRBV7-2; D gene: NA; CDR3 protein: CASSLGGVDEQFF; CDR3 DNA: TGTGCCAGCAGCTTGGGGGGTGTGGATGAGCAGTTCTTC
clone size: many; J gene: TRBJ2-1; CDR3 length: 16; V gene: TRBV3-1; D gene: TRBD2; CDR3 protein: CASSQVTAGPYNEQFF; CDR3 DNA: TGTGCCAGCAGCCAAGTCACAGCGGGACCCTACAATGAGCAGTTCTTC
clone size: many; J gene: TRBJ1-2; CDR3 length: 14; V gene: TRBV18; D gene: NA; CDR3 protein: CASSPSGGGYGYTF; CDR3 DNA: TGTGCCAGCTCACCATCAGGCGGGGGCTATGGCTACACCTTC
clone size: many; J gene: TRBJ1-5; CDR3 length: 14; V gene: TRBV20-1; D gene: TRBD1; CDR3 protein: CSAIPGQGNQPQHF; CDR3 DNA: TGCAGTGCTATACCGGGACAGGGAAATCAGCCCCAGCATTTT
clone size: many; J gene: TRBJ1-5; CDR3 length: 16; V gene: TRBV11-2; D gene: NA; CDR3 protein: CASSLVCSKKSQPQHF; CDR3 DNA: TGTGCCAGCAGCTTAGTGTGCTCGAAAAAGAGTCAGCCCCAGCATTTT
clone size: few; J gene: TRBJ2-1; CDR3 length: 17; V gene: TRBV10-3; D gene: TRBD2; CDR3 protein: CAISESSGKGSYNEQFF; CDR3 DNA: TGTGCCATCAGTGAATCGAGCGGGAAAGGGTCCTACAATGAGCAGTTCTTC
clone size: many; J gene: TRBJ2-7; CDR3 length: 14; V gene: TRBV30; D gene: TRBD1; CDR3 protein: CAWLNEDRDYEQYF; CDR3 DNA: TGTGCCTGGCTAAACGAGGACAGGGACTACGAGCAGTACTTC
clone size: NA; J gene: TRBJ2-7; CDR3 length: 13; V gene: TRBV10-3; D gene: TRBD1; CDR3 protein: CAIRGQGTYEQYF; CDR3 DNA: TGTGCCATCAGAGGACAGGGAACCTACGAGCAGTACTTC
clone size: NA; J gene: TRBJ2-5; CDR3 length: 13; V gene: TRBV29-1; D gene: TRBD2; CDR3 protein: CSTLAGGQETQYF; CDR3 DNA: TGCAGCACTCTAGCGGGAGGGCAAGAGACCCAGTACTTC
clone size: few; J gene: TRBJ1-1; CDR3 length: 16; V gene: TRBV6-1; D gene: TRBD1; CDR3 protein: CASSAWTGLRDTEAFF; CDR3 DNA: TGTGCCAGCAGTGCATGGACAGGGCTGCGGGACACTGAAGCTTTCTTT
clone size: many; J gene: TRBJ2-3; CDR3 length: 12; V gene: TRBV28; D gene: TRBD1; CDR3 protein: CASKTGLNTQYF; CDR3 DNA: TGTGCCAGCAAGACAGGGCTAAATACGCAGTATTTT
clone size: many; J gene: TRBJ1-1; CDR3 length: 12; V gene: TRBV2; D gene: NA; CDR3 protein: CAVPGLNTEAFF; CDR3 DNA: TGTGCCGTTCCGGGCCTCAACACTGAAGCTTTCTTT
clone size: NA; J gene: TRBJ2-3; CDR3 length: 14; V gene: TRBV7-2; D gene: NA; CDR3 protein: CASSLLPSTDTQYF; CDR3 DNA: TGTGCCAGCAGCCTGCTACCATCCACAGATACGCAGTATTTT
clone size: many; J gene: TRBJ2-7; CDR3 length: 16; V gene: TRBV5-1; D gene: NA; CDR3 protein: CASSSTRGTKNYEQYF; CDR3 DNA: TGCGCCAGCAGCTCCACCCGAGGGACCAAGAACTACGAGCAGTACTTC
clone size: many; J gene: TRBJ2-2; CDR3 length: 16; V gene: TRBV4-2; D gene: NA; CDR3 protein: CASRSSDWTNTGELFF; CDR3 DNA: TGTGCCAGCAGGTCCTCCGACTGGACGAACACCGGGGAGCTGTTTTTT
clone size: NA; J gene: TRBJ1-6; CDR3 length: 14; V gene: TRBV27; D gene: TRBD1; CDR3 protein: CASAGQGARGPLHF; CDR3 DNA: TGTGCCAGCGCCGGACAGGGGGCGCGAGGACCCCTCCACTTT
clone size: NA; J gene: TRBJ2-4; CDR3 length: 15; V gene: TRBV29-1; D gene: TRBD1; CDR3 protein: CSVGTGWSSKNIQYF; CDR3 DNA: TGCAGCGTTGGGACAGGGTGGTCTAGCAAAAACATTCAGTACTTC
clone size: NA; J gene: TRBJ2-1; CDR3 length: 13; V gene: TRBV29-1; D gene: TRBD2; CDR3 protein: CSVGLAGENEQFF; CDR3 DNA: TGCAGCGTTGGACTAGCGGGAGAGAATGAGCAGTTCTTC
clone size: few; J gene: TRBJ2-2; CDR3 length: 17; V gene: TRBV3-1; D gene: NA; CDR3 protein: CASSQDRAPGDTGELFF; CDR3 DNA: TGTGCCAGCAGCCAAGATAGGGCCCCGGGGGACACCGGGGAGCTGTTTTTT
clone size: many; J gene: TRBJ1-4; CDR3 length: 15; V gene: TRBV29-1; D gene: NA; CDR3 protein: CSVGATAAPNEKLFF; CDR3 DNA: TGCAGCGTTGGCGCCACAGCCGCCCCTAATGAAAAACTGTTTTTT
clone size: NA; J gene: TRBJ1-6; CDR3 length: 15; V gene: TRBV20-1; D gene: NA; CDR3 protein: CSAKKSLLYNSPLHF; CDR3 DNA: TGCAGTGCTAAGAAGTCCTTACTCTATAATTCACCCCTCCACTTT
clone size: NA; J gene: TRBJ2-7; CDR3 length: 14; V gene: TRBV2; D gene: NA; CDR3 protein: CASGTSRPSYEQYF; CDR3 DNA: TGTGCCAGCGGAACTAGCCGACCATCCTACGAGCAGTACTTC
clone size: many; J gene: TRBJ2-5; CDR3 length: 18; V gene: TRBV5-1; D gene: TRBD1; CDR3 protein: CASSPQGAGLAAEKTQYF; CDR3 DNA: TGCGCCAGCAGTCCCCAGGGGGCTGGCCTCGCCGCTGAAAAGACCCAGTACTTC
clone size: many; J gene: TRBJ2-2; CDR3 length: 14; V gene: TRBV19; D gene: NA; CDR3 protein: CALEAGRDTGELFF; CDR3 DNA: TGTGCCCTGGAGGCGGGAAGGGACACCGGGGAGCTGTTTTTT
clone size: few; J gene: TRBJ2-3; CDR3 length: 14; V gene: TRBV20-1; D gene: NA; CDR3 protein: CSASDSRGTDTQYF; CDR3 DNA: TGCAGTGCTAGTGATAGCCGGGGTACAGATACGCAGTATTTT
clone size: NA; J gene: TRBJ2-1; CDR3 length: 15; V gene: TRBV5-1; D gene: TRBD2; CDR3 protein: CASRPGLASYNEQFF; CDR3 DNA: TGCGCCAGCAGACCGGGACTAGCGTCCTACAATGAGCAGTTCTTC
clone size: many; J gene: TRBJ2-7; CDR3 length: 14; V gene: TRBV2; D gene: NA; CDR3 protein: CASLLSGGSYEQYF; CDR3 DNA: TGTGCCAGCCTCCTATCCGGGGGTTCCTACGAGCAGTACTTC
clone size: many; J gene: TRBJ2-3; CDR3 length: 13; V gene: TRBV6-5; D gene: NA; CDR3 protein: CASRRDSTDTQYF; CDR3 DNA: TGTGCCAGCAGGCGGGACAGCACAGATACGCAGTATTTT
clone size: NA; J gene: TRBJ1-5; CDR3 length: 14; V gene: TRBV7-6; D gene: TRBD1; CDR3 protein: CASSSTGDNQPQHF; CDR3 DNA: TGTGCCAGCAGCTCGACAGGGGACAATCAGCCCCAGCATTTT
clone size: many; J gene: TRBJ2-7; CDR3 length: 13; V gene: TRBV6-6; D gene: NA; CDR3 protein: CASSPTSSYEQYF; CDR3 DNA: TGTGCCAGCAGTCCTACCAGCTCCTACGAGCAGTACTTC
clone size: NA; J gene: TRBJ1-2; CDR3 length: 17; V gene: TRBV5-1; D gene: TRBD1; CDR3 protein: CASSSNRDRDGNYGYTF; CDR3 DNA: TGCGCCAGCAGCTCGAACCGCGACAGGGATGGTAACTATGGCTACACCTTC
clone size: NA; J gene: TRBJ2-5; CDR3 length: 18; V gene: TRBV7-2; D gene: TRBD2; CDR3 protein: CASSLWGTSGSGGETQYF; CDR3 DNA: TGTGCCAGCAGCTTATGGGGGACTAGCGGGAGTGGCGGAGAGACCCAGTACTTC
clone size: few; J gene: TRBJ2-4; CDR3 length: 15; V gene: TRBV3-1; D gene: NA; CDR3 protein: CASSQGLRLNNIQYF; CDR3 DNA: TGTGCCAGCAGCCAAGGACTTCGTCTAAATAACATTCAGTACTTC
clone size: few; J gene: TRBJ2-7; CDR3 length: 15; V gene: TRBV2; D gene: TRBD2; CDR3 protein: CASSEATSATYEQYF; CDR3 DNA: TGTGCCAGCAGTGAAGCAACTAGCGCTACATACGAGCAGTACTTC
clone size: many; J gene: TRBJ2-1; CDR3 length: 15; V gene: TRBV12-3/TRBV12-4; D gene: NA; CDR3 protein: CASSKEFRSYNEQFF; CDR3 DNA: TGTGCCAGCAGTAAGGAGTTTAGATCCTACAATGAGCAGTTCTTC
clone size: NA; J gene: TRBJ2-2; CDR3 length: 14; V gene: TRBV4-1; D gene: NA; CDR3 protein: CASSQVRQTGELFF; CDR3 DNA: TGCGCCAGCAGCCAAGTGAGACAGACCGGGGAGCTGTTTTTT
clone size: many; J gene: TRBJ2-7; CDR3 length: 14; V gene: TRBV5-1; D gene: NA; CDR3 protein: CASSFLGAVYEQYF; CDR3 DNA: TGCGCCAGCAGCTTTTTGGGCGCAGTTTACGAGCAGTACTTC
clone size: many; J gene: TRBJ2-2; CDR3 length: 16; V gene: TRBV20-1; D gene: TRBD2; CDR3 protein: CSARETSGRNTGELFF; CDR3 DNA: TGCAGTGCTAGAGAAACTAGCGGGAGGAACACCGGGGAGCTGTTTTTT
clone size: NA; J gene: TRBJ2-7; CDR3 length: 13; V gene: TRBV18; D gene: NA; CDR3 protein: CASSRLSSGEQYF; CDR3 DNA: TGTGCCAGCTCACGTCTCTCGTCGGGTGAGCAGTACTTC
clone size: NA; J gene: TRBJ2-1; CDR3 length: 13; V gene: TRBV11-2; D gene: TRBD2; CDR3 protein: CASSSRLAAEQFF; CDR3 DNA: TGTGCCAGCAGCTCCCGACTAGCGGCTGAGCAGTTCTTC
clone size: many; J gene: TRBJ1-1; CDR3 length: 13; V gene: TRBV29-1; D gene: TRBD1; CDR3 protein: CSVGQGVNTEAFF; CDR3 DNA: TGCAGCGTTGGACAGGGGGTGAACACTGAAGCTTTCTTT
clone size: NA; J gene: TRBJ2-7; CDR3 length: 11; V gene: TRBV29-1; D gene: NA; CDR3 protein: CSTLRTDEQYF; CDR3 DNA: TGCAGCACCCTCAGGACGGACGAGCAGTACTTC
clone size: many; J gene: TRBJ2-5; CDR3 length: 15; V gene: TRBV4-1; D gene: NA; CDR3 protein: CASSDTLTGGETQYF; CDR3 DNA: TGCGCCAGCAGCGATACCCTTACAGGAGGGGAGACCCAGTACTTC
clone size: few; J gene: TRBJ2-3; CDR3 length: 15; V gene: TRBV27; D gene: NA; CDR3 protein: CASSLLDASTDTQYF; CDR3 DNA: TGTGCCAGCAGTTTATTGGATGCTAGCACAGATACGCAGTATTTT
clone size: few; J gene: TRBJ2-4; CDR3 length: 16; V gene: TRBV7-9; D gene: TRBD2; CDR3 protein: CASSPGLAGTKNIQYF; CDR3 DNA: TGTGCCAGCAGCCCAGGACTAGCGGGGACGAAAAACATTCAGTACTTC
clone size: many; J gene: TRBJ1-6; CDR3 length: 16; V gene: TRBV7-2; D gene: TRBD1; CDR3 protein: CASSHRGQGENSPLHF; CDR3 DNA: TGTGCCAGCAGCCACCGGGGACAGGGTGAAAATTCACCCCTCCACTTT
clone size: many; J gene: TRBJ1-3; CDR3 length: 17; V gene: TRBV21-1; D gene: NA; CDR3 protein: CASSAHAVGLSGNTIYF; CDR3 DNA: TGTGCCAGCAGCGCCCACGCCGTGGGGCTCTCTGGAAACACCATATATTTT
clone size: few; J gene: TRBJ2-7; CDR3 length: 12; V gene: TRBV5-5; D gene: NA; CDR3 protein: CASSWGTGEQYF; CDR3 DNA: TGTGCCAGCAGCTGGGGAACAGGCGAGCAGTACTTC
clone size: few; J gene: TRBJ2-4; CDR3 length: 13; V gene: TRBV6-2/TRBV6-3; D gene: NA; CDR3 protein: CATLEGVTNIQYF; CDR3 DNA: TGTGCCACCCTAGAGGGGGTTACAAACATTCAGTACTTC
clone size: many; J gene: TRBJ2-3; CDR3 length: 16; V gene: TRBV28; D gene: TRBD2; CDR3 protein: CASSFPAGGSTGTQYF; CDR3 DNA: TGTGCCAGCAGTTTCCCAGCGGGAGGATCGACGGGAACGCAGTATTTT
clone size: many; J gene: TRBJ1-1; CDR3 length: 14; V gene: TRBV28; D gene: NA; CDR3 protein: CANSLGRGVSEAFF; CDR3 DNA: TGTGCCAACAGCCTCGGGAGGGGGGTCTCTGAAGCTTTCTTT
clone size: NA; J gene: TRBJ1-1; CDR3 length: 13; V gene: TRBV30; D gene: NA; CDR3 protein: CAWSVQTGTEAFF; CDR3 DNA: TGTGCCTGGAGTGTACAAACTGGGACTGAAGCTTTCTTT
clone size: NA; J gene: TRBJ2-7; CDR3 length: 15; V gene: TRBV28; D gene: TRBD2; CDR3 protein: CASSVTTSGRGEQYF; CDR3 DNA: TGTGCCAGCAGTGTAACGACTAGCGGGAGGGGCGAGCAGTACTTC